The 9 T cell receptor beta chains presented below share a single source sample, sequenced in a study of early T cells in non-severe SARS-CoV-2 infection. Via MiXCR, TCRdb re-called the 5' RACE reads, giving one row per CDR3 protein. This table has approximately 70,000 distinct CDR3 sequences, roughly 13% appearing once. The material sequenced was whole blood. All receptors come from an adult who was a healthcare worker with PCR-confirmed SARS-CoV-2 infection or an uninfected control (not recorded which).

This chain joins TRBV24-1 and TRBJ2-3, with D perhaps matching TRBD2 (5 bases). CDR1 KGHDR and CDR2 SFDVKD come from the germline V gene. The V end lost 5 bases, the J end lost 3 bases, and 8 bases lay between the germline ends. The CDR3 loop spans 13 amino acids. CDR3 sequence: CATSGPGTDTQYF. DNA of the CDR3: TGTGCCACCAGTGGGCCGGGGACAGATACGCAGTATTTT.

This clonotype was seen more than once but under ten times. V is TRBV6-6 and J is TRBJ2-7; possibly TRBD1 for D (5 bases). Germline loops: CDR1 MNHNY, CDR2 SVGAGI (reference sequence). CDR3 length: 15 amino acids. The ends were cut back, 0 bases at V and 2 bases at J, with 11 bases in the middle. The CDR3 nucleotides read TGTGCCAGCAGTTACTCGGTCAGGGCCCCCTACGAGCAGTACTTC. This translates into CASSYSVRAPYEQYF.

The V call is TRBV4-2, the J call TRBJ2-7; either TRBD1 or TRBD2 may supply D (5 bases each). The CDR3 totals 15 residues. The V end lost 1 base, the J end lost 4 bases, and 14 bases lay between the germline ends. CDR1 is LGHNA, CDR2 YNFKEQ, per germline. As DNA, the CDR3 is TGTGCCAGCAGCCAAGCTGTGGGACGGGGATACGAGCAGTACTTC. Its translation is CASSQAVGRGYEQYF.

This clonotype was observed a few times. The gene calls are TRBV6-5 and TRBJ2-7, with 9 bases matching TRBD1. The germline V gene encodes CDR1 MNHEY and CDR2 SVGAGI. The CDR3 runs 14 residues. The junction had 10 bases not matched to a gene; V was cut back by 6 bases and J by 7 bases. The chain's CDR3 is CASRSVQGAGEQYF. The CDR3, as DNA: TGTGCCAGCAGGTCGGTACAGGGGGCGGGTGAGCAGTACTTC.

The chain is built from TRBV28 and TRBJ2-5; 7 bases line up with TRBD1. V dropped 5 bases and J dropped 5; count of bases not matched to a gene: 8. CDR1 is MDHEN and CDR2 is SYDVKM in the germline V gene. This CDR3 has 14 amino acids. The CDR3 nucleotides read TGTGCCAGCAGTCGACCGACAGGGCACGAGACCCAGTACTTC. This translates into CASSRPTGHETQYF.

This clonotype was seen ten or more times. The chain links TRBV7-9 to TRBJ1-4; 10 bases map to TRBD1. Germline V gene data show CDR1 as SEHNR and CDR2 as FQNEAQ (reference sequence). The length of the CDR3 is 15 residues. Trimming removed 4 bases from V and 7 bases from J; junction bases left unmatched: 6. CDR3 in amino acids: CASSSGQGRSEKLFF. Here the CDR3 DNA reads TGTGCCAGCAGCTCGGGACAGGGGAGGTCTGAAAAACTGTTTTTT.

The sample holds many counts of this clonotype. This chain links TRBV6-6 with TRBJ1-1; D unclear. This CDR3 spans 12 amino acids. Germline V gene lookup returns CDR1 MNHNY and CDR2 SVGAGI (reference sequence). Trimming left V 4 bases short and J 4 bases short, with 7 bases between. The CDR3 region has the DNA TGTGCCAGCAGTTCGCGGGGCACTGAAGCTTTCTTT. Amino acid sequence: CASSSRGTEAFF.

The V gene is TRBV4-1, the J gene TRBJ1-5; perhaps TRBD1 as D (5 bases). The CDR3 spans 16 residues. V lost 0 bases to trimming and J lost 2 bases, with 11 bases between them. Germline values: CDR1 MGHRA, CDR2 YSYEKL. CDR3 bases: TGCGCCAGCAGCCAAGAGAGGGGAAATGGCAATCAGCCCCAGCATTTT. Protein sequence: CASSQERGNGNQPQHF.

The chain recombines TRBV10-1 with TRBJ2-3; D is possibly TRBD2 (5 bases). V lost 2 bases and J lost 3, with 9 bases in between. This CDR3 comprises 14 residues. In germline, CDR1 is WNHNN, CDR2 SYGVQD (reference sequence). CDR3 bases: TGCGCCAGCAGTGAGGGACTTTATACAGATACGCAGTATTTT. This encodes CASSEGLYTDTQYF.